This TCR beta chain came from a study of cytomegalovirus exposure and HLA in healthy donors. About the study: In an earlier analysis, approximately 120 million unique TCR beta sequences were found from some 200 million T cells. Across more than 350 genotyped donors, 65% to 90% landed in the Caucasian-associated ancestry cluster.

V gave up 3 bases and J gave up 5 bases; unmatched junction bases: 4. Germline loops: CDR1 SEHNR, CDR2 FQNEAQ (reference sequence). The CDR3 covers 14 residues. Findings and caveats of the study: Reports described diagnosis of cytomegalovirus status by the classifier as highly specific and sensitive. DRB1 had the most TCR associations and HLA-C the fewest, a later analysis found, with rates varying by HLA locus.

The PCR was carried out with 60 Vbeta primers and 13 Jbeta primers. Sequencing was performed with immunoSEQ multiplex PCR; in TCRdb, only in-frame clones are kept and a portion is missing. The sample has tens of thousands of clones; around 81% are singletons. Turning to this clone: Its antigen is unknown.

The clonotype comes from a woman aged 25 to 39 in good health and CMV-seronegative. The sequencing sample was made of PBMCs. This rearrangement joins TRBV7-9 to TRBJ2-5, with 9 bases matching TRBD2. CDR3 nucleotide sequence: TGTGCCAGCAGCTTGGGACTAGCTTGGGAGACCCAGTACTTC. This translates into CASSLGLAWETQYF.